These 9 T cell receptor beta chains were all obtained from the same sample, sequenced in a study of tumor and adjacent non-tumor tissue in lung cancer (dated by TCRdb to 2016 to 2019). The library was produced with multiplex PCR. Data came from an Illumina HiSeq 2500. TCRbeta libraries were constructed through three rounds of nested PCR with primers (Table S4) according to protocols modified from ARM-PCR. TCRdb took the public reads, trimmed them with fastp at Q25, ran MiXCR for clone calling and kept in-frame beta chains. Rows are combined by CDR3 protein, so each entry shows the most common genes and DNA. The sample table holds tens of thousands of distinct CDR3 sequences, of which roughly 76% were seen once. Jointly, the top ten make up less than 15% of the sample. RNA was isolated from bulk unsorted tissue, and RNA quality was assessed with a NanoDrop ND-1000 and an Agilent 2100. Sequences were obtained from lung tumor tissue. These receptor sequences come from a woman between 50 and 59 years old with non-small cell lung cancer.

The genes are TRBV10-3 and TRBJ2-1; no definite D call. Germline V gene sequence: CDR1 ENHRY, CDR2 SYGVKD. Trimming left V 3 bases short and J 3 bases short, with 6 bases between. The CDR3 consists of 13 residues. The DNA of the CDR3 is TGTGCCATCAGTGATGGATTCTACAATGAGCAGTTCTTC. It codes for CAISDGFYNEQFF.

In regard to this clonotype: Sequence at one end of the junction differs from germline and may be a read error. The V call is TRBV12-3 or TRBV12-4, the J call TRBJ2-3, with TRBD2 matching over 7 bases. This CDR3 spans 16 amino acids. The CDR3 DNA sequence: TGTGTCAGCAGTTTAGATACTAGCGTATCCACAGATACGCAGTATTTC. Residues: CVSSLDTSVSTDTQYF.

Of note for this clonotype: A much bigger clone sits one base away, suggesting this may be a read error. The chain links TRBV7-9 to TRBJ2-1; D is undetermined. Germline CDR1 SEHNR, CDR2 FQNEAQ (reference sequence). The CDR3 runs to 12 residues. CDR3 coding DNA: TGTACCAGCAGCTTAAGGCCTAAAGAGCAGTTCTTC. It codes for CTSSLRPKEQFF.

On this clonotype itself: A junction end diverges from the germline sequence, so it may reflect a read error. The chain uses TRBV6-5 and TRBJ1-6; D ambiguous. CDR1 is MNHEY, CDR2 SVGAGI, per germline. The CDR3 extends over 15 amino acids. The DNA for the CDR3 is TGTCCCAGCAGTTACTCTGGGCCACAAACGCTCTACCACCACTTC. It translates to CPSSYSGPQTLYHHF.

As concerns this clonotype: Germline is not matched at one junction end, which may reflect a read error. The chain is built from TRBV11-2 and TRBJ1-2; D ambiguous. Germline V lookup: CDR1 SGHAT, CDR2 FQNNGV. The CDR3 has 14 residues. CDR3 amino acids: CASSLTRTSYGCIF. Written as DNA, the CDR3 is TGTGCCAGCAGCTTAACACGTACTAGCTATGGCTGCATCTTC.

The chain combines TRBV6-2 or TRBV6-3 with TRBJ2-1, with 13 bases fitting TRBD2. CDR3 length: 17 amino acids. Germline CDR1 and CDR2: MNHEY and SVGEGT. This CDR3 reads CTISYSGLAGVYNEQFF. In DNA form, the CDR3 reads TGTACCATCAGTTACTCCGGACTAGCGGGAGTCTACAATGAGCAGTTCTTC.

Worth noting for this clonotype: The CDR3 carries no conserved terminal phenylalanine or tryptophan, so it likely arises from a read error. The genes are TRBV28 and TRBJ1-1; D might be TRBD1 (6 bases). This CDR3 comprises 15 residues. CDR1 MDHEN and CDR2 SYDVKM come from the germline V gene. The ends were cut back, 3 bases at V and 5 bases at J, with 16 bases in the middle. In nucleotides, the CDR3 is TGTGCCAGCAGTTTCCTAGGGACACTCTGGACTGAAGCTTTCCTT. Translation: CASSFLGTLWTEAFL.

The V call is TRBV20-1, the J call TRBJ2-5; possible D gene TRBD1, 5 bases. With 7 bases removed from V and 5 bases from J, the gap between germline ends came to 17 bases. The CDR3 is 13 amino acids. Germline CDR1 is DFQATT and CDR2 is SNEGSKA (reference sequence). The CDR3 DNA reads TGCAGTGAGTTACAGGAACCCAGGGAGACCCAGTACTTC. Protein: CSELQEPRETQYF.

V usage is TRBV11-2 and J usage is TRBJ2-1; weak D call: TRBD2 (5 bases). Germline V CDR1 and CDR2: SGHAT, FQNNGV. CDR3 length: 17 residues. The CDR3, as DNA: TGTGCGGGCACCCCAGAGGGCCGGGGAAGCTCCTACAATGAGCAGTTCTTC. Encoded protein: CAGTPEGRGSSYNEQFF.